The 8 T cell receptor beta chains listed next were all sequenced from one sample in a study of blood T cells in healthy people across ages. PCR was performed a second time for roughly 6 to 12 cycles using a sample-barcoded 5' primer and a J-beta primer mix. TCRdb reprocessed the 5' RACE reads with MiXCR, giving one entry per CDR3 protein. Seen here are hundreds of thousands of distinct CDR3 sequences, approximately 30% observed once, and the top ten hold roughly 14%. The specimen was blood. Source of these receptors: a woman aged 80 or older in good health.

This clonotype was picked up a small number of times. V gene TRBV6-1 combines with J gene TRBJ2-5, with D tentatively TRBD1 or TRBD2 (6 bases each). Germline V gives CDR1 MNHNS, CDR2 SASEGT. The V gene lost 11 bases and the J gene lost 2 bases, with 18 bases spanning the gap. This CDR3 is 14 amino acids long. The CDR3 nucleotides are TGTGCCCGCGGGACGGACAGCTGGCAAGAGACCCAGTACTTC. Translation: CARGTDSWQETQYF.

A word on this clonotype: A much bigger clone sits one base away, suggesting this may be a read error. This rearrangement joins TRBV25-1 to TRBJ1-2; 8 bases fit TRBD1. V was clipped by 1 base and J by 4 bases; unmatched bases: 5. Germline assignment: CDR1 MGHDK and CDR2 SYGVNS. CDR3 length equals 15 residues. The CDR3, as DNA: TGTGCCAGCAGTGAATGGCAGGGGGCCCCCTATGGCTACACCTTC. Translating gives CASSEWQGAPYGYTF.

This clonotype was counted ten times or more. The J gene is TRBJ1-2, the V gene TRBV4-1; D remains unclear. This CDR3 region has 13 residues. Germline V gene lookup returns CDR1 MGHRA and CDR2 YSYEKL. Trimming removed 0 bases at V and 2 bases at J, with 4 bases between. The CDR3 reads CASSQDLNYGYTF. The CDR3 DNA reads TGCGCCAGCAGCCAAGATCTCAACTATGGCTACACCTTC.

The table lists this clonotype with many counts. The chain employs TRBV4-2 and TRBJ2-6; D gene unclear. The CDR3 contains 19 residues. Germline V gives CDR1 LGHNA, CDR2 YNFKEQ. Trimming took off 1 base at V and 0 bases at J, with 16 bases between the two ends. CDR3 protein: CASSQVPATFNSGANVLTF. Here the CDR3 DNA reads TGTGCCAGCAGCCAAGTTCCCGCTACGTTTAACTCTGGGGCCAACGTCCTGACTTTC.

The sample holds a few counts of this clonotype. The chain joins TRBV3-1 to TRBJ2-2; no clear D gene. Germline V gene lookup returns CDR1 LGHDT and CDR2 YNNKEL (reference sequence). Trimming stripped 2 bases from V and 6 bases from J, with 7 bases between. CDR3 length equals 13 residues. Here the CDR3 DNA reads TGTGCCAGCAGCCAATGGCTAGCCGGGGAGCTGTTTTTT. It specifies CASSQWLAGELFF.

This clonotype was detected ten times or more. V is TRBV6-6 and J is TRBJ2-3; 7 bases are a match to TRBD2. J was trimmed by 4 bases and V by 0 bases; bases with no gene match: 7. Looked up from germline, CDR1 is MNHNY and CDR2 is SVGAGI (reference sequence). The CDR3 is made up of 16 amino acids. CDR3 loop: CASSYSFGGSADTQYF. The CDR3 DNA reads TGTGCCAGCAGTTACTCTTTCGGGGGGAGTGCAGATACGCAGTATTTT.

This clonotype occurred many times. The rearrangement uses TRBV6-5 and TRBJ1-2, with 8 positions matching TRBD1. The V gene end was trimmed by 6 bases and the J gene end by 8 bases; junction bases not matched to a gene: 8. The CDR3 covers 13 residues. From germline, CDR1 is MNHEY and CDR2 SVGAGI. The CDR3 spells CASSNQGAGGYTF. The CDR3 DNA follows: TGTGCCAGCAGCAACCAGGGGGCCGGGGGCTACACCTTC.

This clonotype was found a few times. V and J are TRBV5-1 and TRBJ2-2; D may be TRBD1 (5 bases). V was pared by 4 bases and J by 4 bases, with 14 bases between. From germline, CDR1 is SGHRS and CDR2 YFSETQ. The CDR3 sequence is 15 residues long. The CDR3 DNA follows: TGCGCCAGCAGCATAAACGCAAGGGGCACCGGGGAGCTGTTTTTT. This sequence encodes CASSINARGTGELFF.